The text below deals with one TCR beta chain. The data stem from a study of T cells in localized non-small cell lung cancer. Assay: immunoSEQ multiplex PCR; the TCRdb copy retains only in-frame clones and omits some. Here the sample spans around 90,000 clones, around three quarters being singletons. The source material was PBMCs, sampled before any cancer treatment. The clonotype originates from a man aged 35 to 70 with stage II squamous cell lung carcinoma.

The CDR3 protein is CAWTNRGRGNSPLHF. As DNA, the CDR3 is TGTGCCTGGACCAACAGGGGACGGGGTAATTCACCCCTCCACTTT. This chain connects TRBV30 to TRBJ1-6, with TRBD1 identical over 7 bases. CDR3 length equals 15 residues. Trimming removed 4 bases from V and 6 bases from J; junction bases left unmatched: 9. Germline CDR1 GTSNPN, CDR2 SVGIG (reference sequence).